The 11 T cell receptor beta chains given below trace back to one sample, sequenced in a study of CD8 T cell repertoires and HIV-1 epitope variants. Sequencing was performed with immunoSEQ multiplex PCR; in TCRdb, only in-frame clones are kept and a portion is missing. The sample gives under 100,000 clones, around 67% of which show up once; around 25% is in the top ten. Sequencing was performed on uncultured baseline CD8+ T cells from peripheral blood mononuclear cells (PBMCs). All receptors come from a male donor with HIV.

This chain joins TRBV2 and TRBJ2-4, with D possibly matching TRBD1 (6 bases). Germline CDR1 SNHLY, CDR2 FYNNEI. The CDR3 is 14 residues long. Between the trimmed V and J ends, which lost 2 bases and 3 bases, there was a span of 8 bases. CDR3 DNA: TGTGCCAGCAGTGAACAGGGGTTCAAAAACATTCAGTACTTC. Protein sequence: CASSEQGFKNIQYF.

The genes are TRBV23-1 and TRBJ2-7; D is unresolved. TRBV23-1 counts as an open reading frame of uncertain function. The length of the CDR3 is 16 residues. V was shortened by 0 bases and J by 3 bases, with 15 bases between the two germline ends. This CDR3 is CASSQSEVIPIYEQYF. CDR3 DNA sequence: TGCGCCAGCAGTCAATCTGAGGTCATCCCAATCTACGAGCAGTACTTC.

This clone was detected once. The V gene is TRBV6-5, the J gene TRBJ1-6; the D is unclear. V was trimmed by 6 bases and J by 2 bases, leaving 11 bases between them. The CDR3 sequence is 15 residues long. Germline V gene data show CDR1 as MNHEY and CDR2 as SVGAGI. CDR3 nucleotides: TGTGCCAGCAGCCAAACCCGGCCCTATAATTCACCCCTCCACTTT. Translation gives CASSQTRPYNSPLHF.

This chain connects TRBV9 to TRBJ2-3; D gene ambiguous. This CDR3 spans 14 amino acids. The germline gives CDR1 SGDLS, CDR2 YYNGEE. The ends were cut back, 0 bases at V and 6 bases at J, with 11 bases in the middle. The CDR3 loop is CASSVAARTDTQYF. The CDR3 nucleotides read TGTGCCAGCAGCGTAGCCGCTAGGACGGATACGCAGTATTTT.

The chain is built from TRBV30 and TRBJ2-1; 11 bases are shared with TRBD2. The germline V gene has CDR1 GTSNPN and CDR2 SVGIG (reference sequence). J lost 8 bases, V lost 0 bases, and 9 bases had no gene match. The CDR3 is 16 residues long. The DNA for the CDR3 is TGTGCCTGGAGTGTACAGCTAGCGGGGGGTCGCGATGAGCAGTTCTTC. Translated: CAWSVQLAGGRDEQFF.

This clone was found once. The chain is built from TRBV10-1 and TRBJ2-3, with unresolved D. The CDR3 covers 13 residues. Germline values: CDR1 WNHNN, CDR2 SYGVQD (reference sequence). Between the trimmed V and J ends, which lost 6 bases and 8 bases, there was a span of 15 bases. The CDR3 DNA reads TGCGCCAGCAGCGGAGTTCCGGAAGGTACGCAGTATTTT. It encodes CASSGVPEGTQYF.

CDR3 sequence reads: CASSLEQGMETQYF. The CDR3 DNA follows: TGTGCCAGCAGCTTAGAGCAGGGGATGGAGACCCAGTACTTC. V is TRBV7-8 and J is TRBJ2-5; possible D gene TRBD1, 6 bases. CDR3 length: 14 amino acids. Germline assignment: CDR1 SGHVS and CDR2 FQNEAQ. V was trimmed by 1 base and J by 5 bases, leaving 11 bases between them.

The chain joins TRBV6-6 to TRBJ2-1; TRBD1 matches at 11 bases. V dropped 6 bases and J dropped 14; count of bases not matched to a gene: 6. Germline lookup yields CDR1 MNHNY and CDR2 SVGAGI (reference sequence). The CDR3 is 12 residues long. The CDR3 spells CASSLQGQGEFF. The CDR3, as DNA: TGTGCCAGCAGCCTCCAGGGACAGGGGGAGTTCTTC.

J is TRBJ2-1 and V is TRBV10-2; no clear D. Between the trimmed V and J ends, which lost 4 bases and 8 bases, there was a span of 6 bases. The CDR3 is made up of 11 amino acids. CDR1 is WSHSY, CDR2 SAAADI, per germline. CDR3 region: CASSALDEQFF. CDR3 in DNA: TGCGCCAGCAGTGCCTTGGATGAGCAGTTCTTC.

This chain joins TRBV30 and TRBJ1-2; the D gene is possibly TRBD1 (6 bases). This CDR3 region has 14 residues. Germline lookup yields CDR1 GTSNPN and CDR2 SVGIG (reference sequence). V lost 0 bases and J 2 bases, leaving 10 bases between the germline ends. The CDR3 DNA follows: TGTGCCTGGAGTGTAAACACAGGGAACTATGGCTACACCTTC. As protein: CAWSVNTGNYGYTF. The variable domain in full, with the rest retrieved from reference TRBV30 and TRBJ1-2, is SQTIHQWPATLVQPVGSPLSLECTVEGTSNPNLYWYRQAAGRGLQLLFYSVGIGQISSEVPQNLSASRPQDRQFILSSKKLLLSDSGFYLCAWSVNTGNYGYTFGSGTRLTVV.

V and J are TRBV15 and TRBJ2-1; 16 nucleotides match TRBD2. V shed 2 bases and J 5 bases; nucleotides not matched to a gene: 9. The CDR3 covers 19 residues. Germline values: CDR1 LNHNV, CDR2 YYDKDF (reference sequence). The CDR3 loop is CATSRTHEGTSGRDNEQFF. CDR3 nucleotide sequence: TGTGCCACCAGCAGAACCCACGAAGGGACTAGCGGGAGGGACAATGAGCAGTTCTTC.